This T cell receptor beta chain was sequenced during a study of shared clonotypes between healthy human individuals (dated by TCRdb to 2019 to 2021). In terms of the full investigation: Three men and a couple of women, aged 18 to 49 years, made up the cohort. Different laboratories and diverse techniques were used to prepare libraries and sequence TCR repertoires, to increase sequencing depth and limit assay-specific biases. Blood TCR repertoires of several healthy adults were deeply sequenced to estimate repertoire size and the extent of clonotype sharing between individuals. Each donor's leukapheresis produced roughly between about 0.9 and 9.5 billion PBMCs. For each donor, three plates each were used for CD4 naive and CD4 memory, two plates were used for CD8 naive, and one plate was used for CD8 memory.

Trimming costs V 0 bases and J 8 bases, and their ends lie 19 bases apart. CDR1 and CDR2 are read off the germline V gene as LGHNA and YSLEER. The CDR3 runs 16 residues from the cysteine to the phenylalanine. Only the CDR3 DNA stays, 48 bases, in frame from base 1. Remarks on this clone: Which antigen it targets is not known. The input lacks base qualities; no much larger clone sits a single base away.

The donors were healthy, HIV-negative adults who had no recently reported acute infections or vaccinations. Only Caucasian adults living in Nashville, Tennessee, USA were represented among the donors. Magnetic negative selection was used to enrich CD4+ T cells, after which naive cells were positively selected on CD45RA and the negative fraction became the memory subset. Blood was obtained by leukapheresis, after which PBMCs were separated by Ficoll-Histopaque density gradient centrifugation and cryopreserved in liquid nitrogen vapor phase. Purity and quantity of every magnetically sorted T cell population were checked by analytical flow cytometry. Each sorted fraction had its genomic DNA isolated and then quantified by UV absorbance on a Nanodrop 2000c. What the research found in general, with its limitations: Only blood was sampled, and tissue TCR repertoires likely differ from those in blood. Because the study included only a small number of donors, the genetic and exposure-history diversity represented was limited. Pairwise subsampling indicated that sequencing depth was expected to affect the degree of clonotype sharing among donors. Higher generation probabilities were observed for clonotypes shared by all four sorted-subset donors than for non-shared clonotypes. Naive subsets generally had larger estimated clonotype richness than memory subsets did. When a few donors were compared, the shared fraction of clonotypes was about 5.5% for naive CD4, 3.5% for naive CD8, more than 2% for memory CD4, and roughly 0.43% for memory CD8. Incomplete sequencing was indicated by rarefaction of sorted-subset datasets, despite the large sequencing depth.

Using the deep immunoSEQ assay, TCR CDR3 regions were amplified from genomic DNA by multiplex PCR. Extracted genomic DNA from each cell subset was distributed evenly across all wells of several immunoSEQ 96-well plates, and each plate was treated as a replicate. Each replicate PCR for sorted subsets received around 200 ng genomic DNA, equal to about 30,000 T cell genomes. Purified libraries were quantified with a Qubit 3.0 fluorometer, sized on a Bioanalyzer 2100, and re-quantified with the KAPA Library Quantification kit. Every immunoSEQ 96-well plate was sequenced on a dedicated single-read 150-cycle Illumina NextSeq 550 flow cell. In the authors' own workflow: Because only junctional sequences without quality scores were contained in the immunoSEQ output, filtering matching that applied to full-length reads could not be performed. Sequences were annotated with PyIR, a Python wrapper for IgBLAST v1.9, and V/J genes and CDR3 were assigned using IMGT germline references. Any read was removed if the V/J assignment was weak (E-value above 1e-6), the CDR3 was missing, or the read contained stop codons, out-of-frame junctions, or ambiguous translated residues. A V3J clonotype was defined by an identical inferred V gene, J gene, and CDR3 amino acid sequence. To compute the percentage overlap between repertoires, the number of shared unique clonotypes was divided by the size of the smaller repertoire. Three approaches were used to assess repertoire richness: RTK rarefaction, the Chao1 estimator, and Recon v2.1 estimates of unobserved clonotypes. Generation probabilities for all TCRbeta clonotypes obtained by the gDNA method from a handful of donors were computed using OLGA. Sourced from immuneACCESS, this table was stored by TCRdb with only in-frame sequences that have V and J called. A share of the clones is absent; for the studies checked, an unresolved V gene accounts for under half, and the remainder has no known explanation. From that table come the V and J calls and clone size; the DNA was used to work out D and trimming. The sample has 2 million to 2.5 million clones on record, roughly 95% of them singletons. The ten largest clones add up to roughly 0.13% of the sample.

Sequencing used naive CD4+ T cells sorted from blood. The cell subset or site label of this sample denotes: CD45RA+ positively selected. This sequence uses TRBV4-3 and TRBJ1-1; a weak D assignment points to TRBD1 (6 bases agree). This TCR came from a man aged 18 to 29 in good health. The sequenced DNA: TGCGCCAGCAGCCAAGAAGGTGGACAGAGTACCCCGGAAGCTTTCTTT. Protein translation: CASSQEGGQSTPEAFF.